Included here is one T cell receptor delta chain sequence, with context. By share, this clone ranks as medium-sized (0.01 to 0.1%). Its recognized antigen is unknown. No quality values exist for individual bases; no much larger clone is one base distant. The sample originates from a study of fetal and pediatric gammadelta thymocytes (dated by TCRdb to the early 2020s). Regarding the study in general: Previously published data and newly generated, unpublished data were combined in the bulk gammadelta thymocyte repertoires, which were used to strengthen a single-cell study of gammadelta thymocyte development. The bulk gammadelta thymocyte repertoires combined unpublished data with previously published data (refs 27,28). Bulk TCR repertoire data were added to increase subject numbers and strengthen the CDR3 publicity analysis. In total, the bulk gammadelta thymocyte repertoire set covered approximately ten subjects, made up of 7 pediatric thymus donors and 3 fetal thymus donors. Points the paper makes about the study in general: Compared with post-natal repertoires, fetal gammadelta thymocyte repertoires were previously reported to be enriched for TRDV2, TRGV8 and TRGV9 usage, low N additions and public CDR3s.

The germline V gene specifies TSWWSYY as CDR1 and QGS as CDR2. Cut back by 3 bases and 0 bases, the V and J ends lie 23 bases apart. From the cysteine through the phenylalanine, the CDR3 covers 18 amino acids. Of all the DNA, just the CDR3 is kept, 54 bases in frame from base 1. For sequencing, an Illumina MiSeq was employed. As for the original processing: For publicity analysis, the Vgamma9Vdelta2 and nonVgamma9Vdelta2 bulk CDR3 files of each subject were merged into one combined repertoire per subject. Using base R and dplyr, CDR3 publicity was scored on a scale from 0 to 19 by checking each amino acid sequence across 9 single-cell datasets and under 13 bulk repertoires. For TCRdb, the public reads were processed anew by CATT, and duplicate DNA sequences were folded into one row. The V and J calls, along with clone size, are taken from TCRdb and not from the paper's own processing. For this sample there are 1,500 to 2,000 delta-chain clones; about 23% appear just once. The ten largest clones represent over 4% of the sample.

Thymocytes were stained with Zombie NIR viability dye and antibodies against CD3 (UCHT1), TCRgammadelta (11F2), TCRVgamma9 (IMMU360) and TCRVdelta2 (IMMU389). From human fetal and pediatric thymuses, sorted Vgamma9Vdelta2 and nonVgamma9Vdelta2 gammadelta thymocytes were used to generate bulk TRD and TRG CDR3 repertoires separately. Pediatric thymus tissue was obtained in Belgium from children undergoing cardiac surgery. The ages of the pediatric thymus donors in the study ranged between 1 and 11 years. Thymic cell suspensions from fetal and post-natal thymuses were prepared as previously described. NonVgamma9Vdelta2 thymocytes were sorted as CD3+ gammadeltaTCR+ cells that did not have the Vgamma9+Vdelta2+ phenotype. A FACS Aria III cell sorter (BD Biosciences) was used for cell sorting.

The origin of this receptor is a child who underwent cardiac surgery and was recorded as healthy. Sample: non-Vgamma9Vdelta2 gamma-delta T cells from the thymus. The label giving this sample's cell subset or site can be read as: CD3+gammadeltaTCR+ thymocytes not co-expressing Vgamma9 and Vdelta2. Rearrangement joined TRDV1 to TRDJ4; 5 matching bases give a weak D call of TRDD1. The CDR3 corresponds to CALGEGEILQRGSRPLIF. The DNA sequence is TGTGCTCTTGGGGAGGGAGAAATCCTGCAGAGGGGCTCCAGACCCCTGATCTTT.